What follows are 28 T cell receptor beta chains derived from one specimen sequenced in a study of cytomegalovirus exposure and HLA in healthy donors (dated by TCRdb to about 2017). The library was built by means of the immunoSEQ multiplex PCR assay. The multiplex PCR relied on a mix of 60 forward primers for TCR Vbeta segments and 13 reverse primers for TCR Jbeta segments. TCRdb mirrors the immuneACCESS table, restricted to in-frame sequences. Some clones are absent from its copies; in checked studies, under half trace to an unresolved V gene, and the reason for the others is unknown. The sample includes more than 75,000 clones, with roughly 72% observed a single time. The top ten clones comprise about 9% of the sample. The sample taken for sequencing was PBMCs. The receptors here all came from a man aged 35 to 55 in good health and CMV-seropositive.

The rearrangement uses TRBV5-4 and TRBJ2-3, with D perhaps TRBD2 (6 bases). With 4 bases removed from V and 7 bases from J, the gap between germline ends came to 13 bases. This CDR3 comprises 13 residues. Per the germline V gene, CDR1 is SGHNT and CDR2 is YYREEE (reference sequence). The CDR3 spells CASSRSSAHTQYF. The CDR3 DNA follows: TGTGCCAGCAGCAGATCTAGCGCTCATACGCAGTATTTT.

The rearrangement links TRBV10-3 to TRBJ2-1, with TRBD2 as a possible D gene (6 bases). The CDR3 is 14 amino acids. The germline V gene encodes CDR1 ENHRY and CDR2 SYGVKD. Trimming left V 6 bases short and J 6 bases short, with 15 bases between. CDR3 residues: CAISSEILANEQFF. CDR3 coding DNA: TGTGCCATCAGCTCGGAGATACTAGCCAATGAGCAGTTCTTC.

CDR3 in DNA: TGTGCCAGCAGCCAGGCCTATGGCCAGATGGAGACCCAGTACTTC. Protein sequence: CASSQAYGQMETQYF. The rearrangement uses TRBV7-7 and TRBJ2-5, with no clear D. The V gene's germline CDR1 is SSHAT and CDR2 FNYEAQ (reference sequence). The CDR3 spans 15 residues. V was clipped by 5 bases and J by 5 bases, with 18 bases between them.

The gene calls are TRBV27 and TRBJ1-5; TRBD1 matches at 7 bases. The trim removed 8 bases at V and 0 bases at J, leaving 7 bases unmatched. The CDR3 has 15 amino acids. Germline assignment: CDR1 MNHEY and CDR2 SMNVEV (reference sequence). CDR3 loop: CASGTASYSNQPQHF. The DNA of the CDR3 is TGTGCCAGCGGGACAGCAAGTTATAGCAATCAGCCCCAGCATTTT.

The J gene is TRBJ1-2, the V gene TRBV27; D is perhaps TRBD1 (6 bases). The CDR3 consists of 16 residues. Between the trimmed V and J ends, which lost 6 bases and 1 base, there was a span of 18 bases. CDR1 is MNHEY and CDR2 is SMNVEV in the germline V gene (reference sequence). The CDR3 sequence is CASSLQGGFLNYGYTF. DNA of the CDR3: TGTGCCAGCAGCCTCCAAGGGGGTTTCCTTAACTATGGCTACACCTTC.

The rearrangement uses TRBV28 and TRBJ1-2; 7 bases align to TRBD1. V was pared by 4 bases and J by 4 bases, with 9 bases of the junction left unmatched. CDR1 and CDR2 from the germline V gene are MDHEN and SYDVKM. This CDR3 is built from 15 residues. This chain's CDR3 is CASSSAETGVYGYTF. The DNA of the CDR3 is TGTGCCAGCAGTTCCGCCGAAACAGGGGTCTATGGCTACACCTTC.

The CDR3 region has the DNA TGTGCCAGCAGTGAATTCAACCAAGAGACCCAGTACTTC. Residues: CASSEFNQETQYF. The chain couples TRBV25-1 to TRBJ2-5; D is undetermined. Germline assignment: CDR1 MGHDK and CDR2 SYGVNS. This CDR3 comprises 13 residues. The V gene lost 1 base and the J gene lost 0 bases, with 3 bases spanning the gap.

The CDR3 DNA sequence: TGCGCCAGCAGCCAAGAATTGCGGGGGGGCGGTGAGACCCAGTACTTC. It codes for CASSQELRGGGETQYF. The rearrangement links TRBV4-3 to TRBJ2-5; 9 bases align to TRBD2. There are 16 residues in the CDR3. The germline V gene has CDR1 LGHNA and CDR2 YSLEER. Trimming took 0 bases from V and 5 from J; bases not matched to a gene: 7.

V usage is TRBV30 and J usage is TRBJ1-2, with D possibly being TRBD1 (5 bases). The CDR3 totals 13 residues. The germline V gene has CDR1 GTSNPN and CDR2 SVGIG (reference sequence). Trimming stripped 4 bases from V and 7 bases from J, with 16 bases between. This CDR3 is CAWNRRQGGGYTF. The CDR3 DNA follows: TGTGCCTGGAATCGCAGGCAGGGTGGTGGCTACACCTTC.

The chain is built from TRBV9 and TRBJ2-7, with TRBD2 matching 8 bases. This CDR3 comprises 15 residues. J lost 3 bases, V lost 0 bases, and 5 bases had no gene match. CDR1 SGDLS and CDR2 YYNGEE come from the germline V gene. The CDR3 protein is CASSVETSGSYEQYF. CDR3 DNA sequence: TGTGCCAGCAGCGTAGAAACCAGCGGGAGCTACGAGCAGTACTTC.

The V and J genes are TRBV6-5 and TRBJ2-5, with D possibly being TRBD2 (6 bases). CDR3 length: 15 residues. V was pared by 10 bases and J by 5 bases, with 23 bases between. CDR1 and CDR2 (germline): MNHEY, SVGAGI. CDR3 nucleotides: TGTGCCACCGTCGGCCTGGGGGGTCCTGGGGAGACCCAGTACTTC. Translation gives CATVGLGGPGETQYF.

The V call is TRBV6-1, the J call TRBJ2-5; D is ambiguous. Trimming stripped 0 bases from V and 5 bases from J, with 7 bases between. Germline assignment: CDR1 MNHNS and CDR2 SASEGT. This CDR3 is built from 13 residues. CDR3 in amino acids: CASSEARWETQYF. DNA of the CDR3: TGTGCCAGCAGTGAAGCCAGGTGGGAGACCCAGTACTTC.

This clone occurred a few times. The chain joins TRBV6-4 to TRBJ2-1; the match to TRBD2 covers 8 bases. This CDR3 spans 14 amino acids. Unmatched junction bases numbered 5, after V lost 2 bases and J lost 8 bases. Germline V gives CDR1 MRHNA, CDR2 SNTAGT. Here the CDR3 DNA reads TGTGCCAGCAGTGACGCGGGGGGAGGCGATGAGCAGTTCTTC. It translates to CASSDAGGGDEQFF.

The rearrangement links TRBV11-3 to TRBJ1-6, with a weak D call TRBD1 (5 bases). Per germline, CDR1 SGHNT and CDR2 YENEEA. This CDR3 region has 13 residues. Trimming took off 5 bases at V and 10 bases at J, with 12 bases between the two ends. The CDR3 reads CASSGHRSSPLHF. The DNA for the CDR3 is TGTGCCAGCAGCGGACATAGGAGCTCACCCCTCCACTTT.

The chain has TRBV5-4 and TRBJ1-4, with 7 bases lining up with TRBD1. CDR3 length: 15 amino acids. Unmatched junction bases numbered 5, after V lost 2 bases and J lost 4 bases. CDR1 and CDR2 from the germline V gene are SGHNT and YYREEE (reference sequence). This CDR3 is CASSFRQGRNEKLFF. The CDR3 coding sequence is TGTGCCAGCAGCTTCCGACAGGGTCGTAATGAAAAACTGTTTTTT.

This rearrangement joins TRBV13 to TRBJ2-5; perhaps TRBD2 as D (5 bases). This CDR3 is 15 amino acids long. Trimming removed 4 bases from V and 5 bases from J, with 17 bases in between. In germline, CDR1 is PRHDT, CDR2 FYEKMQ (reference sequence). For the CDR3, the DNA is TGTGCCAGCAGCTCCCGAGCGGTAAGGCGGGAGACCCAGTACTTC. This encodes CASSSRAVRRETQYF. Full variable domain (missing parts from reference TRBV13 and TRBJ2-5): AAGVIQSPRHLIKEKRETATLKCYPIPRHDTVYWYQQGPGQDPQFLISFYEKMQSDKGSIPDRFSAQQFSDYHSELNMSSLELGDSALYFCASSSRAVRRETQYFGPGTRLLVL.

V gene TRBV15 combines with J gene TRBJ2-6; D is uncertain. The V end lost 8 bases, the J end lost 0 bases, and 5 bases lay between the germline ends. Per the germline V gene, CDR1 is LNHNV and CDR2 is YYDKDF (reference sequence). This CDR3 contains 13 residues. The CDR3 loop reads CATRSSGANVLTF. The CDR3 region has the DNA TGTGCCACCCGGTCCTCTGGGGCCAACGTCCTGACTTTC.

The chain has TRBV29-1 and TRBJ2-3, with 8 bases fitting TRBD1. The CDR3 is 11 residues long. V gave up 5 bases and J gave up 10 bases; unmatched junction bases: 5. The germline CDR1 and CDR2 sequences are SQVTM and ANQGSEA. This chain's CDR3 is CSVRTGQAQYF. The CDR3 coding sequence is TGCAGCGTTCGGACAGGGCAAGCGCAGTATTTT.

This clone was found a few times. This chain connects TRBV10-3 to TRBJ2-1; D may be TRBD2 (6 bases). Germline values: CDR1 ENHRY, CDR2 SYGVKD. Trimming shortened V by 2 bases and J by 9 bases, and 11 bases separated the two germline ends. CDR3 size: 13 residues. The CDR3 DNA sequence: TGTGCCATCAGTGAGCTTGTGGGGGGTGAGCAGTTCTTC. It codes for CAISELVGGEQFF.

The chain is built from TRBV4-1 and TRBJ2-5, with D possibly being TRBD1 (5 bases). The ends were cut back, 2 bases at V and 4 bases at J, with 8 bases in the middle. This CDR3 has 13 residues. Germline-derived CDR1 and CDR2 are MGHRA and YSYEKL. CDR3 protein: CASSQRQGETQYF. The CDR3 DNA is TGCGCCAGCAGCCAACGGCAGGGAGAGACCCAGTACTTC.

In DNA form, the CDR3 reads TGTGCCAGCAGTTTCGTCTGGAGGGGGCGAAGCAATGAGCAGTTCTTC. Translated: CASSFVWRGRSNEQFF. The chain links TRBV28 to TRBJ2-1; tentative D call: TRBD1 (7 bases). Deletions cut 3 bases from V and 6 bases from J, with 18 bases between. Germline V CDR1 and CDR2: MDHEN, SYDVKM. The CDR3 has 16 residues.

In this sample, this clone turned up a few times. This chain connects TRBV5-1 to TRBJ1-4; D is perhaps TRBD1 (5 bases). This CDR3 has 17 residues. Trimming pared 1 base from V and 10 bases from J, leaving 23 bases between. The germline gives CDR1 SGHRS, CDR2 YFSETQ. Here the CDR3 DNA reads TGCGCCAGCAGCTTGAATAGCGGGGGTTCCATGTATGGAAAACTGTTTTTT. It translates to CASSLNSGGSMYGKLFF.

The CDR3 DNA follows: TGTGCCAGCAGCTTATATCAGAAGATCTCTGGAAACACCATATATTTT. Its protein product is CASSLYQKISGNTIYF. The chain joins TRBV11-2 to TRBJ1-3; unclear D gene. The CDR3 is made up of 16 amino acids. The germline V and J ends were trimmed by 2 bases and 0 bases, with 11 bases remaining between them. Germline CDR1 SGHAT, CDR2 FQNNGV.

The genes are TRBV7-6 and TRBJ1-5, with D perhaps matching TRBD1 (6 bases). The length of the CDR3 is 14 residues. Per the germline V gene, CDR1 is SGHVS and CDR2 is FNYEAQ. Trimming took 1 base from V and 7 from J, leaving 11 bases between them. CDR3 region: CASSLVGGEQPQHF. CDR3 DNA: TGTGCCAGCAGCTTAGTAGGGGGAGAGCAGCCCCAGCATTTT.

V usage is TRBV28 and J usage is TRBJ2-3; 11 bases are shared with TRBD2. The junction had 3 bases not matched to a gene; V was cut back by 4 bases and J by 3 bases. Looked up from germline, CDR1 is MDHEN and CDR2 is SYDVKM. The CDR3 length is 15 residues. DNA for the CDR3: TGTGCCAGCAGTTCCATAGCGGGAGGGACAGATACGCAGTATTTT. Its translation: CASSSIAGGTDTQYF.

V usage is TRBV6-6 and J usage is TRBJ2-1; 9 positions match TRBD2. This CDR3 comprises 16 residues. The V gene end was trimmed by 0 bases and the J gene end by 3 bases; junction bases not matched to a gene: 3. CDR1 is MNHNY and CDR2 is SVGAGI in the germline V gene (reference sequence). The CDR3 DNA is TGTGCCAGCAGTTACTCTCAAGCGGGGGGCTACAATGAGCAGTTCTTC. This encodes CASSYSQAGGYNEQFF.

V gene TRBV9 combines with J gene TRBJ2-7; the D is unclear. The CDR3 length is 10 residues. The germline V gene has CDR1 SGDLS and CDR2 YYNGEE. V was trimmed by 7 bases and J by 5 bases, leaving 7 bases between them. The DNA of the CDR3 is TGTGCCAGCGGAGAAGACGAGCAGTACTTC. Amino acid sequence: CASGEDEQYF.

This chain uses TRBV28 with TRBJ1-3; 7 bases line up with TRBD1. The CDR3 spans 17 residues. V trimming: 4 bases; J trimming: 8 bases; junction bases outside the gene matches: 17. From germline, CDR1 is MDHEN and CDR2 SYDVKM. The chain's CDR3 is CASSSLGQNLVWDTIYF. The CDR3, as DNA: TGTGCCAGCAGTTCCCTGGGACAGAACCTGGTATGGGACACCATATATTTT.